Below are 9 T cell receptor beta chains sequenced from a single sample in a study of identical twins. TCRdb re-called the 5' RACE reads through MiXCR, storing one row per CDR3 protein. The sample includes 200,000 to 250,000 distinct CDR3 sequences, more than 9% of them seen just once. Source material: memory T cells sorted from blood. The receptors here all came from a man between 50 and 59 years old in good health.

This clonotype was detected only a few times. The chain links TRBV10-3 to TRBJ2-3; D tentatively reads TRBD1 or TRBD2 (5 bases each). V shed 8 bases and J shed 5 bases, with 20 bases lying between them. Germline V gene sequence: CDR1 ENHRY, CDR2 SYGVKD. This CDR3 comprises 15 residues. The DNA of the CDR3 is TGTGCCATCTCCGGACTTCGCGCTGGGGGAGATACGCAGTATTTT. Translation gives CAISGLRAGGDTQYF.

The chain has TRBV28 and TRBJ1-1; D gene ambiguous. The V gene lost 6 bases and the J gene lost 1 base, with 3 bases spanning the gap. CDR1 MDHEN and CDR2 SYDVKM come from the germline V gene. The CDR3 is 11 residues long. CDR3 amino acids: CASSTNTEAFF. The CDR3 nucleotides are TGTGCCAGCAGCACGAACACTGAAGCTTTCTTT.

V usage is TRBV7-8 and J usage is TRBJ2-4; a possible D gene is TRBD2 (6 bases). V shed 5 bases and J shed 8 bases, with 25 bases lying between them. CDR3 length: 17 residues. The germline V gene encodes CDR1 SGHVS and CDR2 FQNEAQ. CDR3 DNA: TGTGCCAGCAGCCAGCCCGGGACTGAGCCGGGGGTTGACATTCAGTACTTC. The encoded protein is CASSQPGTEPGVDIQYF.

The V call is TRBV11-2, the J call TRBJ2-7, with TRBD2 identical over 12 bases. V shed 4 bases, J shed 2 bases, and the junction held 12 bases outside the gene matches. Looked up from germline, CDR1 is SGHAT and CDR2 is FQNNGV. The CDR3 runs 18 residues. As DNA, the CDR3 is TGTGCCAGCAGCTCTCGCTCCATGACTAGCGGGAGAACCTACGAGCAGTACTTC. It encodes CASSSRSMTSGRTYEQYF.

The DNA for the CDR3 is TGTGCCAGCAGTTTAGGCAGGGGCATGGGGGAGACCCAGTACTTC. Its translation: CASSLGRGMGETQYF. The chain recombines TRBV12-3 or TRBV12-4 with TRBJ2-5, with a tentative D call TRBD1 (6 bases). The CDR3 contains 15 residues. The V and J ends lost 1 base and 5 bases respectively, with 14 bases between them.

This clonotype turned up a few times. The genes are TRBV6-6 and TRBJ2-3, with D tentatively TRBD1 (5 bases). Germline loops: CDR1 MNHNY, CDR2 SVGAGI (reference sequence). V gave up 6 bases and J gave up 5 bases, with 9 bases separating them. The CDR3 covers 12 residues. DNA of the CDR3: TGTGCCAGCAGCCGCAGGGAAGATACGCAGTATTTT. Its translation: CASSRREDTQYF.

This chain uses TRBV18 with TRBJ2-1; weak D call: TRBD2 (5 bases). Germline-derived CDR1 and CDR2 are KGHSH and LQKENI. Deletions cut 4 bases from V and 6 bases from J, with 19 bases between. The CDR3 has 16 residues. The CDR3 bases are TGTGCCAGCTCACAAGTAAGCGGTAGTTGGGTCAATGAGCAGTTCTTC. Translating gives CASSQVSGSWVNEQFF. The full variable domain, completed using reference TRBV18 and TRBJ2-1, is NAGVMQNPRHLVRRRGQEARLRCSPMKGHSHVYWYRQLPEEGLKFMVYLQKENIIDESGMPKERFSAEFPKEGPSILRIQQVVRGDSAAYFCASSQVSGSWVNEQFFGPGTRLTVL.

The chain couples TRBV30 to TRBJ2-2, with D tentatively TRBD2 (5 bases). The germline CDR1 and CDR2 sequences are GTSNPN and SVGIG (reference sequence). V lost 8 bases to trimming and J lost 3 bases, with 16 bases between them. The CDR3 runs to 14 residues. CDR3 residues: CAGVWGVYTGELFF. The DNA for the CDR3 is TGTGCCGGGGTGTGGGGAGTTTACACCGGGGAGCTGTTTTTT.

The J gene is TRBJ2-5, the V gene TRBV7-9; D is tentatively TRBD1 or TRBD2 (5 bases each). The germline gives CDR1 SEHNR, CDR2 FQNEAQ (reference sequence). This CDR3 is 13 amino acids long. Trimming left V 5 bases short and J 7 bases short, with 14 bases between. CDR3 region: CASSRDRGGTQYF. CDR3 sequence (DNA): TGTGCCAGCAGCCGGGACCGAGGTGGGACCCAGTACTTC.